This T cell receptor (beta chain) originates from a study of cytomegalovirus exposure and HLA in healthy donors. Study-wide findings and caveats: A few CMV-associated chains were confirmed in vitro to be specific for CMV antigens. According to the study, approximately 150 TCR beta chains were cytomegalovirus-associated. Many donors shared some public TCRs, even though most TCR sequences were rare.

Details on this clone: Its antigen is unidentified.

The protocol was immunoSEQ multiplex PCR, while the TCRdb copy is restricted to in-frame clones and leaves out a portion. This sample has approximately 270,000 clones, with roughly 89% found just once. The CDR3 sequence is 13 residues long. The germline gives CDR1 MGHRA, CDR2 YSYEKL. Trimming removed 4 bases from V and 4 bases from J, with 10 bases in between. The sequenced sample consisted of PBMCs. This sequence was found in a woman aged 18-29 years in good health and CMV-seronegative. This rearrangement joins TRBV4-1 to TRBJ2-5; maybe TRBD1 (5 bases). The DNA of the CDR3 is TGCGCCAGCAGCCTTAGGGGTGGAGAGACCCAGTACTTC. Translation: CASSLRGGETQYF.